This T cell receptor (beta chain) was captured in a study of blood T cell repertoires in COVID-19. The method was immunoSEQ multiplex PCR; TCRdb's version includes in-frame clones alone and lacks a portion of them. Of some 300,000 clones listed, about nine tenths were seen once; the top ten hold roughly 10%. Germline V lookup: CDR1 MNHEY, CDR2 SVGAGI. This CDR3 contains 15 residues. V lost 0 bases and J lost 8; bases outside the gene matches: 4. The receptor was derived from a woman in her 30s who had recovered from COVID-19. The sequenced sample consisted of PBMCs or T cells enriched from blood (not recorded which). This chain joins TRBV6-5 and TRBJ1-4; 9 bases fit TRBD1. CDR3 nucleotide sequence: TGTGCCAGCAGTTACTCCGGACAGGGGCGGGAAAAACTGTTTTTT. Encoded protein: CASSYSGQGREKLFF.